Each of the 11 T cell receptor beta chains below was sequenced from the same sample in a study of identical twins (dated by TCRdb to about 2016). Receptor amplification or capture employed 5' RACE. Sequencing took place on an Illumina HiSeq 2000. In TCRdb, the public reads were trimmed at Q25 with fastp and aligned with MiXCR, with productive beta chains retained. Under each unique CDR3 protein, matching rows form one entry showing the most common genes and DNA. The sample records roughly 630,000 distinct CDR3 sequences, roughly 7.2% of which are singletons. Of the sample, around 1.6% falls within the top ten clones. These data were also reused for a study on yellow fever vaccine responses in identical twins.

Sequences were obtained from PBMCs. Receptors originate from a woman under 30 in good health.

In its sample, this clonotype was seen a few times. The chain combines TRBV9 with TRBJ2-1; tentative D call: TRBD2 (6 bases). V was clipped by 2 bases and J by 3 bases, with 12 bases between them. The length of the CDR3 is 15 residues. CDR1 is SGDLS and CDR2 is YYNGEE in the germline V gene. DNA of the CDR3: TGTGCCAGCAGCGTTGGGCCGGGGGACTACAATGAGCAGTTCTTC. It codes for CASSVGPGDYNEQFF.

This clonotype was seen ten or more times. This chain uses TRBV5-1 with TRBJ2-5, with D unclear. V lost 1 base to trimming and J lost 2 bases, with 9 bases between them. Germline V gives CDR1 SGHRS, CDR2 YFSETQ. The CDR3 has 14 residues. As DNA, the CDR3 is TGCGCCAGCAGCTTGCAAGGGTTACAAGAGACCCAGTACTTC. Amino acid sequence: CASSLQGLQETQYF.

This clonotype has a count of ten or more. The chain has TRBV7-9 and TRBJ2-4; 9 bases fit TRBD1. J was trimmed by 3 bases and V by 1 base; bases with no gene match: 7. CDR1 and CDR2 (germline): SEHNR, FQNEAQ (reference sequence). The CDR3 loop spans 17 amino acids. CDR3 sequence reads: CASSLGVDRGNKNIQYF. The CDR3 nucleotides are TGTGCCAGCAGCTTAGGAGTGGACAGGGGAAACAAAAACATTCAGTACTTC. Drawing the rest from reference TRBV7-9 and TRBJ2-4, the complete variable domain is DTGVSQNPRHKITKRGQNVTFRCDPISEHNRLYWYRQTLGQGPEFLTYFQNEAQLEKSRLLSDRFSAERPKGSFSTLEIQRTEQGDSAMYLCASSLGVDRGNKNIQYFGAGTRLSVL.

Only a few counts were recorded for this clonotype. This rearrangement joins TRBV5-1 to TRBJ2-2; 9 bases line up with TRBD2. The CDR3 spans 16 residues. Per germline, CDR1 SGHRS and CDR2 YFSETQ. Trimming at V came to 0 bases and at J to 4 bases, leaving 4 bases not matched to a gene. The CDR3 loop reads CASSLVLAGATGELFF. The DNA of the CDR3 is TGCGCCAGCAGCTTGGTGTTAGCGGGAGCCACCGGGGAGCTGTTTTTT.

The sample holds a few counts of this clonotype. The V and J genes are TRBV27 and TRBJ2-6; 7 bases are a match to TRBD1. CDR1 is MNHEY and CDR2 is SMNVEV in the germline V gene (reference sequence). The CDR3 is 15 amino acids. Losses at the gene ends were 4 bases for V and 2 bases for J; bases not matched to a gene: 2. In nucleotides, the CDR3 is TGTGCCAGCAGTTCGGGACAGCCTGGGGCCAACGTCCTGACTTTC. This sequence encodes CASSSGQPGANVLTF.

This clonotype has a count of ten or more. The chain carries TRBV4-1 and TRBJ2-6; no reliable D call. CDR3 length: 15 residues. V was trimmed by 6 bases and J by 2 bases, leaving 11 bases between them. CDR1 is MGHRA, CDR2 YSYEKL, per germline. The CDR3 bases are TGCGCCAGCAGTCCCACAGCCGCTGGGGCCAACGTCCTGACTTTC. Protein sequence: CASSPTAAGANVLTF.

This clonotype has just a few counts. The chain employs TRBV6-5 and TRBJ2-7; 8 bases fit TRBD1. The CDR3 runs to 16 residues. The V and J ends lost 2 bases and 4 bases, in that order; junction bases with no gene match: 10. The V gene's germline CDR1 is MNHEY and CDR2 SVGAGI. The CDR3 reads CASSYTGGDVFYEQYF. CDR3 bases: TGTGCCAGCAGTTACACAGGGGGAGATGTTTTTTACGAGCAGTACTTC.

The chain is built from TRBV24-1 and TRBJ2-3; D not certain. Germline V gene data show CDR1 as KGHDR and CDR2 as SFDVKD. V lost 4 bases to trimming and J lost 2 bases, with 18 bases between them. The CDR3 extends over 17 amino acids. The CDR3 DNA reads as TGTGCCACCAGTGACCCTGGACGGAACCCCGTCACAGATACGCAGTATTTT. Encoded protein: CATSDPGRNPVTDTQYF.

This clonotype was detected ten times or more. This chain uses TRBV2 with TRBJ1-2, with 12 bases identical to TRBD1. V shed 7 bases and J 6 bases; nucleotides not matched to a gene: 12. CDR1 is SNHLY, CDR2 FYNNEI, per germline. The length of the CDR3 is 16 residues. CDR3 loop: CASTKEGGQGAHGYTF. CDR3 bases: TGTGCCAGCACCAAAGAGGGGGGACAGGGGGCGCATGGCTACACCTTC.

There are a few counts of this clonotype. The chain has TRBV12-3 or TRBV12-4 and TRBJ1-5; TRBD1 is a possible D gene (5 bases). The CDR3 totals 15 residues. Trimming cost V 4 bases and J 0 bases, with 10 bases left between them. CDR3 coding DNA: TGTGCCAGCAGTTGGGGGGGAATTAGCAATCAGCCCCAGCATTTT. It yields the protein CASSWGGISNQPQHF.

In this sample, this clonotype turned up many times. This rearrangement joins TRBV12-3 or TRBV12-4 to TRBJ2-1; 7 nucleotides align to TRBD2. V lost 3 bases, J lost 1 base, and 3 bases stayed unmatched. The CDR3 extends over 15 amino acids. Here the CDR3 DNA reads TGTGCCAGCAGTTTGGGGAGGGCTTCCTACAATGAGCAGTTCTTC. Translating it yields CASSLGRASYNEQFF.